One sample yielded the 25 T cell receptor beta chains listed below, sequenced in a study of CD8+ T cells in alopecia areata. Markers including CD4, CD8alpha, NKG2D and NKG2ACE guided sorting of pooled cutaneous lymph node cells. RNA extraction was followed by reverse transcription into cDNA, which acted as the sequencing template. Sequencing was performed with immunoSEQ multiplex PCR; in TCRdb, only in-frame clones are kept and a portion is missing. The record shows under 350,000 clones for this sample, with no singletons present. The sample comprised CD4+ T cells sorted from a lymph node. The receptors were gathered from a C3H/HeJ mouse with alopecia areata. The MHC haplotype of this mouse line is H2-k.

The sample holds a few counts of this clone. The gene names given are mouse names. Other DNA sequences in the same sample also yield this CDR3. The sequenced part of the CDR3 DNA is TGTGCCTGGAGTCTAGGGACAGGGACC. It codes for CAWSLGTGT. The whole CDR3 protein is CAWSLGTGTDYTF. The genes are TRBV31 and TRBJ1-2; 9 nucleotides align to TRBD1. The CDR3 end is not reached by the read, which stops 4 residues before it; the germline J gene fills it in. This CDR3 contains 13 residues. Germline V gene sequence: CDR1 GKSSPN, CDR2 SITVG.

Regarding this clone: The gene names given are mouse names. The DNA ends 4 residues before the CDR3 does, and the rest of the CDR3 is filled in from the germline J gene. In the same sample, other DNA sequences code for this CDR3. V gene TRBV13-3 combines with J gene TRBJ2-7; D may be TRBD1 (7 bases). Germline V CDR1 and CDR2: NNHDY, SYVADS. CDR3 length equals 12 residues. This CDR3 reads CASSDRGDEQYF. CDR3 DNA, as far as it was read: TGTGCCAGCAGTGACAGGGGGGAT.

This clone came up a few times. The gene names here belong to mouse. The CDR3 end falls 4 residues outside the read, so it is completed with the germline J gene. The same CDR3 arises from other DNA sequences in this sample as well. V and J are TRBV13-1 and TRBJ2-2, with 10 bases that match TRBD2. Trimming removed 0 bases from V and 0 bases from J; junction bases left unmatched: 5. CDR1 and CDR2 (germline): NSHNY, SYGAGN. The CDR3 length is 18 residues. The part of the CDR3 DNA that was read is TGTGCCAGCAGTGATGCATGGACTGGGGGTACAAACACCGGG. This translates into CASSDAWTGGTNTG. In full, the CDR3 is CASSDAWTGGTNTGQLYF.

In the case of this clone: Each gene name is a mouse one. The CDR3 goes on 4 residues after the read ends, and that part is filled in from the germline J gene. The gene calls are TRBV13-3 and TRBJ1-1, with 8 bases identical to TRBD1. Unmatched junction bases numbered 6, after V lost 2 bases and J lost 3 bases. This CDR3 is built from 15 residues. CDR1 and CDR2 (germline): NNHDY, SYVADS. Here the CDR3 reads CASSEDRDGDTEVFF. The part of the CDR3 DNA that was read is TGTGCCAGCAGTGAGGACAGGGATGGGGACACA.

Remarks on this clone: The germline and genes are mouse ones. Here the CDR3 reads CASSQDPRGGDTQYF. CDR3 DNA (partial): TGTGCCAGCAGCCAAGATCCCAGGGGTGGGGAC. The chain carries TRBV5 and TRBJ2-5; weak D call: TRBD1 (6 bases). The CDR3 end is not reached by the read, which stops 4 residues before it; the germline J gene fills it in. Germline V gives CDR1 LGHNA, CDR2 YNLKQL (reference sequence). This CDR3 comprises 15 residues.

For this clone: Mouse names are used for the genes. The read finishes 4 residues shy of the CDR3 end, and the germline J gene is used to complete it. V is TRBV13-1 and J is TRBJ1-1, with a possible D match to TRBD1 (5 bases). The CDR3 extends over 14 amino acids. The germline V gene encodes CDR1 NSHNY and CDR2 SYGAGN. The ends were cut back, 2 bases at V and 0 bases at J, with 8 bases in the middle. CDR3: CASSETDPNTEVFF. The sequenced part of the CDR3 DNA is TGTGCCAGCAGTGAGACAGACCCAAACACA.

The table lists this clone with a few counts. Genes and germline come from the mouse. The CDR3 end falls 4 residues outside the read, so it is completed with the germline J gene. The J gene is TRBJ2-7, the V gene TRBV17; 9 bases align to TRBD1. In germline, CDR1 is MNHDT, CDR2 YYDKIL. The CDR3 contains 14 residues. The DNA read from the CDR3 is TGTGCTAGCAGTAGAGCGGGACAGGGATAT. Its translation: CASSRAGQGY. The CDR3 in full is CASSRAGQGYEQYF.

This clone was detected only a few times. Gene and germline names: mouse. The sequence runs out 4 residues before the end of the CDR3; the remainder is reconstructed from the germline J gene. The chain couples TRBV13-2 to TRBJ2-3; the match to TRBD2 covers 10 bases. This CDR3 is 16 amino acids long. V lost 1 base and J lost 0; bases outside the gene matches: 2. Looked up from germline, CDR1 is NNHNN and CDR2 is SYGAGS (reference sequence). CDR3 DNA (partial): TGTGCCAGCGGTGATTGGGGACTGGGGAGTGCAGAA. Amino acids: CASGDWGLGSAE. The CDR3 as a whole reads CASGDWGLGSAETLYF.

This clone has a count of ten or more. Germline and genes: mouse. The CDR3 end is not reached by the read, which stops 4 residues before it; the germline J gene fills it in. This sample includes further DNA sequences coding for the same CDR3. This chain links TRBV5 with TRBJ2-3, with 7 bases fitting TRBD2. The CDR3 length is 15 residues. Germline values: CDR1 LGHNA, CDR2 YNLKQL (reference sequence). V lost 0 bases, J lost 1 base, and 1 base stayed unmatched. CDR3 DNA (partial): TGTGCCAGCAGCCAAGAGGGGGGGGGTGCAGAA. Its protein is CASSQEGGGAE. The whole CDR3 sequence reads CASSQEGGGAETLYF.

Comments on this clone: The gene symbols are mouse symbols. The read ends 4 residues shy of where the CDR3 ends; the end is completed using the germline J gene. The chain combines TRBV12-1 with TRBJ1-2, with 8 nucleotides matching TRBD1. CDR1 is SGHSN and CDR2 is HYEKVE in the germline V gene. V was clipped by 0 bases and J by 0 bases; unmatched bases: 11. The CDR3 runs 18 residues. CDR3 residues: CASSLTPHSQGANSDYTF. CDR3 DNA (partial): TGTGCCAGCTCTCTCACCCCCCATTCACAGGGGGCAAACTCC.

Regarding this clone: Mouse gene names and germline throughout. The CDR3 loop is CTCSARDRGLSDYTF. CDR3 DNA, as far as it was read: TGCACCTGCAGTGCAAGGGACAGGGGGCTCTCC. V is TRBV1 and J is TRBJ1-2; 12 bases map to TRBD1. The CDR3 end falls 4 residues outside the read, so it is completed with the germline J gene. Germline V gene lookup returns CDR1 NSQYPW and CDR2 LRSPGD (reference sequence). Unmatched junction bases numbered 2, after V lost 2 bases and J lost 4 bases. CDR3 size: 15 residues.

At least ten counts were recorded for this clone. Germline and genes: mouse. Sequencing ends 4 residues short of the CDR3 end; the germline J gene provides the rest. The sample carries other DNA sequences with the same CDR3. The chain employs TRBV13-2 and TRBJ2-7; 9 nucleotides align to TRBD2. The CDR3 contains 14 residues. Germline CDR1 and CDR2: NNHNN and SYGAGS (reference sequence). The sequenced part of the CDR3 DNA is TGTGCCAGCGGTGATGCCTGGGGGGGATAT. Translation gives CASGDAWGGY. The CDR3 in full is CASGDAWGGYEQYF.

In this sample, this clone turned up a few times. Genes here carry mouse names. Read sequence stops 4 residues before the CDR3 end, and the germline J gene provides the missing end. Other DNA sequences of this sample code for an identical CDR3. The V call is TRBV31, the J call TRBJ2-5, with TRBD1 matching over 9 bases. The CDR3 loop spans 14 amino acids. The germline gives CDR1 GKSSPN, CDR2 SITVG. V lost 1 base and J lost 3; bases outside the gene matches: 2. The CDR3 region is CAWSPGQGQDTQYF. CDR3 DNA (partial): TGTGCCTGGAGTCCCGGACAGGGGCAAGAC. Full variable domain (remainder filled in from reference TRBV31 and TRBJ2-5): AQTIHQWPVAEIKAVGSPLSLGCTIKGKSSPNLYWYWQATGGTLQQLFYSITVGQVESVVQLNLSASRPKDDQFILSTEKLLLSHSGFYLCAWSPGQGQDTQYFGPGTRLLVL.

This clone was counted between two and nine times. Gene names are the mouse ones. The observed sequence ends 4 residues before the CDR3 terminus, with the missing tail filled in from the germline J gene. This rearrangement joins TRBV1 to TRBJ2-5; 12 bases line up with TRBD2. The ends lost 4 bases at V and 2 bases at J; junction bases unmatched: 7. From germline, CDR1 is NSQYPW and CDR2 LRSPGD (reference sequence). The CDR3 sequence is 17 residues long. Here the CDR3 reads CTCSVTGGARGQDTQYF. The DNA read from the CDR3 is TGCACCTGCAGTGTGACTGGGGGGGCGCGGGGCCAAGAC.

As regards this clone: Gene and germline names: mouse. The sequenced fragment ends 4 residues before the CDR3 boundary, so the rest is inferred from the germline J gene. J is TRBJ2-7 and V is TRBV29, with D maybe TRBD1 (6 bases). The CDR3 has 12 amino acids. Germline V gene lookup returns CDR1 MSHET and CDR2 SYDVDS. CDR3 DNA, as far as it was read: TGTGCTAGCAGTTTAGAGGGGGAT. This gives the protein CASSLEGD. The whole CDR3 sequence is CASSLEGDEQYF.

This clone occurred many times. Gene labels here are mouse ones. Read sequence stops 4 residues before the CDR3 end, and the germline J gene provides the missing end. The chain links TRBV1 to TRBJ2-1; possible D gene TRBD1, 5 bases. Germline lookup yields CDR1 NSQYPW and CDR2 LRSPGD (reference sequence). The CDR3 length is 14 residues. Trimming removed 5 bases at V and 3 bases at J, with 11 bases between. The CDR3 reads CTCSSQGLYAEQFF. The DNA read from the CDR3 is TGCACCTGCAGTTCTCAGGGCCTCTATGCT.

Concerning this clone itself: Any gene name here is a mouse gene name. The CDR3 end falls 3 residues outside the read, so it is completed with the germline J gene. The same CDR3 arises from other DNA sequences in this sample as well. The J gene is TRBJ1-6, the V gene TRBV13-1, with D perhaps TRBD1 (5 bases). TRBJ1-6 is an open reading frame whose function is uncertain. Germline V gene sequence: CDR1 NSHNY, CDR2 SYGAGN. The CDR3 has 13 amino acids. Trimming cost V 2 bases and J 8 bases, with 8 bases left between them. The CDR3 protein is CASSEQGDSPLYF. The DNA read from the CDR3 is TGTGCCAGCAGTGAGCAGGGAGATTCGCCC.

This clone was found a few times. The genes and germline here are from mouse. Read coverage stops 3 residues before the CDR3 terminus; the germline J gene supplies the remainder. V is TRBV1 and J is TRBJ1-6, with a tentative D call TRBD1 (5 bases). TRBJ1-6 is an ORF, and what it does is uncertain. Germline V CDR1 and CDR2: NSQYPW, LRSPGD (reference sequence). V gave up 4 bases and J gave up 6 bases, with 10 bases separating them. The CDR3 sequence is 14 residues long. The CDR3 region is CTCSEPGINSPLYF. Partial CDR3 DNA: TGCACCTGCAGTGAGCCAGGGATTAATTCGCCC.

In this sample, this clone turned up a few times. Mouse germline and gene names are used. Coverage ceases 4 residues before the CDR3 finishes, and the germline J gene fills in the end. The rearrangement joins TRBV5 to TRBJ2-2; 11 bases agree with TRBD2. The ends lost 2 bases at V and 4 bases at J; junction bases unmatched: 3. The CDR3 contains 16 residues. Per the germline V gene, CDR1 is LGHNA and CDR2 is YNLKQL (reference sequence). CDR3 loop: CASSQTGGAPTGQLYF. CDR3 DNA (partial): TGTGCCAGCAGCCAAACTGGGGGGGCGCCCACCGGG.

In its sample, this clone was seen a few times. The gene symbols are mouse symbols. This specimen includes other DNA sequences encoding the same CDR3. The sequenced CDR3 bases are TGCACCTGCAGTGCGACAGATGCT. Translated: CTCSATDA. The full CDR3 protein reads CTCSATDAEQFF. The J gene is TRBJ2-1, the V gene TRBV1; TRBD1 is a possible D gene (5 bases). With the read ending 4 residues before the CDR3 end, the germline J gene is used to fill in that end. Trimming took 3 bases from V and 5 from J, leaving 5 bases between them. Per germline, CDR1 NSQYPW and CDR2 LRSPGD (reference sequence). The CDR3 sequence is 12 residues long.

This clone has more than one count but fewer than ten. Gene names denote mouse genes. Read coverage stops 4 residues before the CDR3 terminus; the germline J gene supplies the remainder. V is TRBV1 and J is TRBJ2-3, with 8 bases matching TRBD1. The CDR3 extends over 15 amino acids. CDR1 and CDR2 (germline): NSQYPW, LRSPGD (reference sequence). The CDR3: CTCSAGPGGRETLYF. CDR3 DNA (partial): TGCACCTGCAGTGCGGGGCCAGGGGGCCGAGAA.

Regarding this clone: Mouse gene names and germline throughout. The read falls 4 residues short of the CDR3 end, and the missing part is taken from the germline J gene. The chain has TRBV13-1 and TRBJ2-5; a weak D match, TRBD1 (5 bases). The V end was cut by 6 bases, the J end by 2 bases, with 10 bases between. The CDR3 runs 13 residues. CDR1 is NSHNY, CDR2 SYGAGN, per germline. The part of the CDR3 DNA that was read is TGTGCCAGCACCTCAGACAGCCAAGAC. Its protein is CASTSDSQD. The full CDR3 sequence reads CASTSDSQDTQYF.

This clone was observed at least ten times. All gene names here are mouse names. The DNA ends 4 residues before the CDR3 does, and the rest of the CDR3 is filled in from the germline J gene. V gene TRBV19 combines with J gene TRBJ2-1, with 8 bases matching TRBD1. The J segment lost 0 bases and the V segment lost 5 bases, leaving 4 bases of the junction unmatched. The CDR3 contains 15 residues. In germline, CDR1 is FNHDT, CDR2 SITEND (reference sequence). The CDR3 spells CASRIGTGNYAEQFF. Incomplete CDR3 DNA: TGTGCCAGCAGAATCGGGACAGGTAACTATGCT. The variable domain in full, with the rest retrieved from reference TRBV19 and TRBJ2-1, is GGIITQTPKFLIGQEGQKLTLKCQQNFNHDTMYWYRQDSGKGLRLIYYSITENDLQKGDLSEGYDASREKKSSFSLTVTSAQKNEMAVFLCASRIGTGNYAEQFFGPGTRLTVL.

Points on this clone: Mouse gene names apply. The CDR3 bases that were read are TGTGCCAGCAGTGCCGTCCGGACAAAT. Its translation: CASSAVRTN. In full, the CDR3 is CASSAVRTNEQYF. The chain carries TRBV13-1 and TRBJ2-7; D may be TRBD1 (5 bases). The sequence runs out 4 residues before the end of the CDR3; the remainder is reconstructed from the germline J gene. Germline assignment: CDR1 NSHNY and CDR2 SYGAGN. CDR3 length: 13 amino acids.

As regards this clone: Gene names refer to mouse genes. Coverage ceases 4 residues before the CDR3 finishes, and the germline J gene fills in the end. The V call is TRBV13-1, the J call TRBJ2-2; TRBD2 matches at 7 bases. CDR3 length: 14 residues. V trimming: 2 bases; J trimming: 4 bases; junction bases outside the gene matches: 2. CDR1 is NSHNY, CDR2 SYGAGN, per germline. The sequenced part of the CDR3 DNA is TGTGCCAGCAGTGAGGGGGGGACCACCGGG. Its protein is CASSEGGTTG. The whole CDR3 protein reads CASSEGGTTGQLYF.